These 32 T cell receptor beta chains originate from one sample sequenced in a study of blood T cells in healthy people across ages. Next came a second PCR, run for roughly 6 to 11 cycles, which used a sample-barcoded 5' primer along with a J-beta primer mix. TCRdb reanalysed the 5' RACE reads using MiXCR and keeps one entry per CDR3 protein. Among about 1.4 million distinct CDR3 sequences listed, around 59% were seen once. Sequencing used blood. The source of these receptors is a man aged 18 to 30 in good health.

This chain uses TRBV6-5 with TRBJ2-6; no reliable D call. The V gene lost 8 bases and the J gene lost 0 bases, with 11 bases spanning the gap. The germline V gene encodes CDR1 MNHEY and CDR2 SVGAGI. This CDR3 contains 15 residues. The CDR3 region is CASCRGLSGANVLTF. The CDR3 DNA reads TGTGCCAGCTGCCGAGGCCTCTCTGGGGCCAACGTCCTGACTTTC.

The genes are TRBV25-1 and TRBJ1-6; D uncertain. V was shortened by 3 bases and J by 8 bases, with 17 bases between the two germline ends. The CDR3 length is 16 residues. Germline-derived CDR1 and CDR2 are MGHDK and SYGVNS. CDR3 bases: TGTGCCAGCAGTGATGGGGTAGGCTACTCTTATTCACCCCTCCACTTT. Amino acid sequence: CASSDGVGYSYSPLHF.

V gene TRBV20-1 combines with J gene TRBJ1-5; 12 bases line up with TRBD1. CDR1 and CDR2 (germline): DFQATT, SNEGSKA (reference sequence). The CDR3 sequence is 14 residues long. V lost 5 bases, J lost 6 bases, and 5 bases stayed unmatched. CDR3 sequence reads: CSAGDRGPIQPQHF. The CDR3, as DNA: TGCAGTGCTGGGGACAGGGGGCCTATTCAGCCCCAGCATTTT.

The chain's CDR3 is CASNRENQPQHF. In DNA form, the CDR3 reads TGTGCCAGCAACAGGGAAAATCAGCCCCAGCATTTT. This rearrangement joins TRBV25-1 to TRBJ1-5, with a possible D match to TRBD1 (6 bases). Germline values: CDR1 MGHDK, CDR2 SYGVNS. CDR3 length: 12 amino acids. Trimming removed 7 bases at V and 4 bases at J, with 8 bases between. The full variable domain, with the rest looked up from reference TRBV25-1 and TRBJ1-5, is EADIYQTPRYLVIGTGKKITLECSQTMGHDKMYWYQQDPGMELHLIHYSYGVNSTEKGDLSSESTVSRIRTEHFPLTLESARPSHTSQYLCASNRENQPQHFGDGTRLSIL.

The chain combines TRBV6-5 with TRBJ2-1, with D maybe TRBD1 (6 bases). The CDR3 is 15 amino acids. The V gene's germline CDR1 is MNHEY and CDR2 SVGAGI. V was pared by 5 bases and J by 3 bases, with 14 bases between. In nucleotides, the CDR3 is TGTGCCAGCAGTCAGAATCGACAGGTCTACAATGAGCAGTTCTTC. Translated, it gives CASSQNRQVYNEQFF.

This rearrangement joins TRBV10-2 to TRBJ2-1; possibly TRBD1 for D (5 bases). The J call may be faulty, since TRBJ2-7 better matches the DNA end. CDR3 length equals 13 residues. Per the germline V gene, CDR1 is WSHSY and CDR2 is SAAADI. In nucleotides, the CDR3 is TGCGCCAGCATCCAGGGCTCCTACAATGAGCAGTACTTC. Translating it yields CASIQGSYNEQYF.

This clonotype has just one count. The rearrangement uses TRBV14 and TRBJ2-1, with D uncertain. The V end lost 4 bases, the J end lost 11 bases, and 15 bases lay between the germline ends. The CDR3 totals 13 residues. From germline, CDR1 is SGHDN and CDR2 FVKESK. The CDR3 coding sequence is TGTGCCAGCAGCCGCTATAATACTCGGAAGCAGTTCTTC. This sequence encodes CASSRYNTRKQFF.

CDR3 coding DNA: TGTGCCAGCAGCCAGCGGAGTGTCGGCGAGCAGTACTTC. Its protein product is CASSQRSVGEQYF. This chain joins TRBV14 and TRBJ2-4; D remains ambiguous. The tail of the sequence fits TRBJ2-7 better, so the J call may be wrong. Per the germline V gene, CDR1 is SGHDN and CDR2 is FVKESK. The CDR3 length is 13 residues.

This clonotype turned up a few times. The V call is TRBV6-2 or TRBV6-3, the J call TRBJ2-5, with a possible D match to TRBD1 (5 bases). The germline V gene has CDR1 MNHEY and CDR2 SVGEGT. V was trimmed by 8 bases and J by 1 base, leaving 14 bases between them. This CDR3 has 14 residues. CDR3: CASLKIDSQETQYF. The CDR3 DNA reads as TGTGCCAGCCTAAAAATCGACAGCCAAGAGACCCAGTACTTC.

The rearrangement joins TRBV7-2 to TRBJ1-4; the D gene is possibly TRBD1 (5 bases). Germline-derived CDR1 and CDR2 are SGHTA and FQGNSA. Trimming left V 5 bases short and J 12 bases short, with 19 bases between. This CDR3 spans 14 amino acids. This CDR3 reads CASSLSRTSGELFF. CDR3 DNA: TGTGCCAGCAGCCTCTCTCGGACATCAGGAGAACTGTTTTTT.

This clonotype was counted a few times. V and J are TRBV4-2 and TRBJ2-7; 7 bases align to TRBD2. CDR1 and CDR2 (germline): LGHNA, YNFKEQ. V lost 0 bases to trimming and J lost 3 bases; unmatched junction nucleotides: 5. The CDR3 loop spans 15 amino acids. In nucleotides, the CDR3 is TGTGCCAGCAGCCAAGATCTTGCTAGCGGCTACGAGCAGTACTTC. Translated, it gives CASSQDLASGYEQYF.

This clonotype appeared many times. J is TRBJ2-7 and V is TRBV4-1; D not resolved. V shed 5 bases and J shed 5 bases, with 10 bases lying between them. The CDR3 extends over 12 amino acids. The V gene's germline CDR1 is MGHRA and CDR2 YSYEKL. CDR3 nucleotides: TGCGCCAGCAGCTCCTTGGGGAACGAGCAGTACTTC. Its translation is CASSSLGNEQYF.

This clonotype came up many times. The J gene is TRBJ2-3, the V gene TRBV29-1; D is ambiguous. The CDR3 is 11 residues long. Trimming shortened V by 2 bases and J by 1 base, and 1 base separated the two germline ends. Per the germline V gene, CDR1 is SQVTM and CDR2 is ANQGSEA. DNA for the CDR3: TGCAGCGTTGAACGCACAGATACGCAGTATTTT. Its translation is CSVERTDTQYF.

The chain uses TRBV6-6 and TRBJ2-4, with 10 bases fitting TRBD2. Germline V gene lookup returns CDR1 MNHNY and CDR2 SVGAGI (reference sequence). With V trimmed by 2 bases and J by 0 bases, 4 bases remained unmatched. The CDR3 is 17 amino acids. The CDR3 DNA reads as TGTGCCAGCAGTTACCCTCGACTAGCGGGAGCCAAAAACATTCAGTACTTC. Amino acid sequence: CASSYPRLAGAKNIQYF.

This clonotype has a single count. The V call is TRBV6-6, the J call TRBJ2-2, with 11 bases matching TRBD2. In germline, CDR1 is MNHNY, CDR2 SVGAGI (reference sequence). The CDR3 length is 16 residues. V gave up 4 bases and J gave up 5 bases; unmatched junction bases: 6. The DNA for the CDR3 is TGTGCCAGCAGTTGGCCCGGGACTAGCGGTACCGGGGAGCTGTTTTTT. As protein: CASSWPGTSGTGELFF.

This chain connects TRBV2 to TRBJ2-7; a weak D match, TRBD2 (5 bases). V lost 3 bases and J 5 bases, leaving 8 bases between the germline ends. Germline-derived CDR1 and CDR2 are SNHLY and FYNNEI. CDR3 length equals 12 residues. The chain's CDR3 is CASSERVDEQYF. As DNA, the CDR3 is TGTGCCAGCAGTGAGAGGGTCGACGAGCAGTACTTC. The complete variable domain, with remaining parts taken from reference TRBV2 and TRBJ2-7, reads EPEVTQTPSHQVTQMGQEVILRCVPISNHLYFYWYRQILGQKVEFLVSFYNNEISEKSEIFDDQFSVERPDGSNFTLKIRSTKLEDSAMYFCASSERVDEQYFGPGTRLTVT.

This clonotype has only a few counts. The chain links TRBV10-3 to TRBJ1-2; no reliable D call. Looked up from germline, CDR1 is ENHRY and CDR2 is SYGVKD. V was cut by 6 bases and J by 8 bases, with 19 bases left in between. The CDR3 length is 14 residues. The DNA of the CDR3 is TGTGCCATCAGCGCGGACCCTGACTCAGAGGGCTACACCTTC. Translation: CAISADPDSEGYTF.

The V gene is TRBV4-3, the J gene TRBJ2-1; D ambiguous. The CDR3 has 12 amino acids. CDR1 LGHNA and CDR2 YSLEER come from the germline V gene. Trimming took off 3 bases at V and 15 bases at J, with 15 bases between the two ends. The CDR3 DNA reads TGCGCCAGCAGCCAGCCTGATGGTAGTCTGTTCTTC. The encoded protein is CASSQPDGSLFF.

As regards this clonotype: Mismatch with germline at one junction end may stem from a read error. This chain joins TRBV2 and TRBJ2-1; 7 positions agree with TRBD1. The CDR3 is 15 residues long. Per the germline V gene, CDR1 is SNHLY and CDR2 is FYNNEI. The CDR3 DNA is TGTGCCGGCAGCGTGACAGGGAACGTCTACAATGAGCAGTTCTTC. Protein sequence: CAGSVTGNVYNEQFF. Variable domain in full (rest from reference TRBV2 and TRBJ2-1): EPEVTQTPSHQVTQMGQEVILRCVPISNHLYFYWYRQILGQKVEFLVSFYNNEISEKSEIFDDQFSVERPDGSNFTLKIRSTKLEDSAMYFCAGSVTGNVYNEQFFGPGTRLTVL.

This rearrangement joins TRBV29-1 to TRBJ2-5; 8 bases match TRBD2. The CDR3 runs 19 residues. CDR1 is SQVTM and CDR2 is ANQGSEA in the germline V gene. J lost 2 bases, V lost 0 bases, and 17 bases had no gene match. The CDR3 DNA reads TGCAGCGTTGAAGAATCGTTCCGTCTAGCGGGCTTCGATCAAGAGACCCAGTACTTC. Translated: CSVEESFRLAGFDQETQYF.

V gene TRBV20-1 combines with J gene TRBJ2-5, with 14 bases that match TRBD2. V dropped 0 bases and J dropped 11; count of bases not matched to a gene: 8. Germline CDR1 and CDR2: DFQATT and SNEGSKA (reference sequence). This CDR3 has 15 amino acids. For the CDR3, the DNA is TGCAGTGCTAGAGACCGACTAGCGGGAGGGCTTAAGCAGTACTTC. Translating it yields CSARDRLAGGLKQYF.

This chain uses TRBV6-2 or TRBV6-3 with TRBJ2-4, with TRBD2 identical over 11 bases. The CDR3 runs 13 residues. V shed 5 bases and J 12 bases; nucleotides not matched to a gene: 6. Germline V CDR1 and CDR2: MNHEY, SVGEGT. The CDR3 region is CASSVAGGGPQYF. The DNA of the CDR3 is TGTGCCAGCAGTGTAGCGGGGGGGGGTCCTCAGTACTTC.

As to this clonotype: No DNA is shown, since the ends of the CDR3 on it are uncertain; the CDR3 is the one TCRdb lists. The chain is built from TRBV29-1 and TRBJ1-5; the D call of TRBD1 is as the table states it, not checked on the DNA. The CDR3 spans 14 amino acids, including both terminal residues. Germline V lookup: CDR1 SQVTM, CDR2 ANQGSEA. This CDR3 reads CSVAPAGTHQPQHF.

The rearrangement links TRBV6-2 or TRBV6-3 to TRBJ2-5; D gene ambiguous. CDR3 size: 13 residues. The germline gives CDR1 MNHEY, CDR2 SVGEGT. Trimming removed 4 bases at V and 3 bases at J, with 9 bases between. In DNA form, the CDR3 reads TGTGCCAGCAGTTTCGCGCGGAAAGAGACCCAGTACTTC. Protein product: CASSFARKETQYF.

The chain is built from TRBV5-1 and TRBJ2-1, with 7 bases matching TRBD2. Unmatched junction bases numbered 19, after V lost 2 bases and J lost 5 bases. This CDR3 has 19 residues. Germline assignment: CDR1 SGHRS and CDR2 YFSETQ. The CDR3 region is CASSFNFPAGTNPDNEQFF. The CDR3 DNA sequence: TGCGCCAGCAGCTTTAATTTCCCAGCGGGGACCAACCCAGACAATGAGCAGTTCTTC.

This clonotype showed up just a few times. V is TRBV5-1 and J is TRBJ1-1; no definite D call. Between the trimmed V and J ends, which lost 0 bases and 11 bases, there was a span of 2 bases. Germline lookup yields CDR1 SGHRS and CDR2 YFSETQ. The CDR3 loop spans 9 amino acids. In DNA, the CDR3 is TGCGCCAGCAGCTTGGTCGCTTTCTTT. Protein product: CASSLVAFF.

The chain recombines TRBV6-5 with TRBJ2-7, with 9 bases identical to TRBD1. This CDR3 region has 15 residues. Germline CDR1 is MNHEY and CDR2 is SVGAGI. V gave up 0 bases and J gave up 6 bases; unmatched junction bases: 6. Here the CDR3 DNA reads TGTGCCAGCAGTTACTCGCCGGGACAGGGAAGCGAGCAGTACTTC. Amino acids: CASSYSPGQGSEQYF.

This clonotype was picked up a small number of times. V usage is TRBV6-5 and J usage is TRBJ2-3; maybe TRBD2 (5 bases). V was pared by 6 bases and J by 0 bases, with 10 bases between. CDR1 is MNHEY, CDR2 SVGAGI, per germline. CDR3 length: 14 residues. CDR3 region: CASRRTGSTDTQYF. The CDR3, as DNA: TGTGCCAGCAGGCGAACGGGAAGCACAGATACGCAGTATTTT.

This chain uses TRBV27 with TRBJ2-7; D not resolved. CDR3 length: 16 amino acids. Between the trimmed V and J ends, which lost 0 bases and 4 bases, there was a span of 16 bases. CDR1 is MNHEY and CDR2 is SMNVEV in the germline V gene (reference sequence). DNA for the CDR3: TGTGCCAGCAGTTTATCCCATGCGGAGATTCCATACGAGCAGTACTTC. Encoded protein: CASSLSHAEIPYEQYF.

The sample holds a few counts of this clonotype. The genes are TRBV6-6 and TRBJ2-4, with 7 bases that match TRBD1. The V gene end was trimmed by 8 bases and the J gene end by 4 bases; junction bases not matched to a gene: 2. From germline, CDR1 is MNHNY and CDR2 SVGAGI (reference sequence). The CDR3 has 12 amino acids. In DNA form, the CDR3 reads TGTGCCAGCCAACAGGGGAAAAACATTCAGTACTTC. It translates to CASQQGKNIQYF.

This clonotype was seen a handful of times. The chain recombines TRBV7-2 with TRBJ2-3; D is uncertain. The V gene lost 2 bases and the J gene lost 7 bases, with 13 bases spanning the gap. Per the germline V gene, CDR1 is SGHTA and CDR2 is FQGNSA. This CDR3 contains 14 residues. The CDR3 region is CASSLFDSANTQYF. The CDR3, as DNA: TGTGCCAGCAGCTTATTTGACTCTGCGAATACGCAGTATTTT. Full variable domain (outside the CDR3, taken from reference TRBV7-2 and TRBJ2-3): GAGVSQSPSNKVTEKGKDVELRCDPISGHTALYWYRQSLGQGLEFLIYFQGNSAPDKSGLPSDRFSAERTGGSVSTLTIQRTQQEDSAVYLCASSLFDSANTQYFGPGTRLTVL.

The chain uses TRBV28 and TRBJ2-3, with D maybe TRBD1 (6 bases). Germline-derived CDR1 and CDR2 are MDHEN and SYDVKM. The germline V and J ends were trimmed by 6 bases and 0 bases, with 19 bases remaining between them. There are 17 residues in the CDR3. The CDR3 nucleotides read TGTGCCAGCAGATCCCTCTGGACAGAAGATAGCACAGATACGCAGTATTTT. Its protein product is CASRSLWTEDSTDTQYF.